This TCR beta chain was recorded in a study of T cells in Graves' hyperthyroidism and ophthalmopathy. Authors of the study amplified TCR beta CDR3 regions from RNA transcripts. A first-round RT-PCR of the TCR CDR3 used the HTBI primer set. MiXCR, run by TCRdb on the multiplex PCR reads, gives a single entry per CDR3 protein. Counted here are approximately 690,000 distinct CDR3 sequences, 13% to 15% occurring once; the ten biggest clones make up around an eighth. Lactation, pregnancy, other autoimmune disease or uncontrolled infection led to exclusion of patients. In its sample, this clonotype was seen many times. Germline loops: CDR1 MNHNS, CDR2 SASEGT. Between the trimmed V and J ends, which lost 6 bases and 0 bases, there was a span of 18 bases. This CDR3 spans 16 amino acids.

What was sequenced was blood. This sequence joins TRBV6-1 and TRBJ2-7; TRBD2 might be the D (6 bases). This clonotype originated in a woman between 50 and 59 years old with Graves' ophthalmopathy. Written as DNA, the CDR3 is TGTGCCAGCAGAGACCCGGCGGGCGGGAACTCCTACGAGCAGTACTTC. Protein: CASRDPAGGNSYEQYF.